What follows are 4 T cell receptor beta chains derived from one specimen sequenced in a study of CD4 T cells in relation to SARS-CoV-2 and coronaviruses. Sequenced by immunoSEQ multiplex PCR; TCRdb stores in-frame clones only, minus some. The sample shows tens of thousands of clones, roughly 74% of them seen only once. The unexposed donors gave CD4+ T cells in about 2010-2018, prior to COVID-19. After around nine days of culture, CD4+ T cells were isolated. Their antigens are not known. Sequencing used CD4+ T cells from PBMCs, cultured in vitro. These receptors came from a human donor in good health.

The chain links TRBV18 to TRBJ1-1, with D perhaps TRBD1 (6 bases). Germline V gene data show CDR1 as KGHSH and CDR2 as LQKENI. The ends were cut back, 1 base at V and 10 bases at J, with 10 bases in the middle. The CDR3 spans 12 residues. CDR3 sequence reads: CASSPLGGGAFF. CDR3 DNA: TGTGCCAGCTCACCACTTGGAGGGGGAGCTTTCTTT.

This chain links TRBV5-1 with TRBJ2-7; 7 bases match TRBD1. Germline CDR1 is SGHRS and CDR2 is YFSETQ. The CDR3 is 15 residues long. V lost 0 bases to trimming and J lost 2 bases; unmatched junction nucleotides: 5. CDR3 sequence (DNA): TGCGCCAGCAGCTTGGGAGGGCAGGGGGCCTACGAGCAGTACTTC. Translating gives CASSLGGQGAYEQYF.

The genes are TRBV19 and TRBJ2-1, with 10 bases lining up with TRBD2. The CDR3 is made up of 17 amino acids. Germline V lookup: CDR1 LNHDA, CDR2 SQIVND (reference sequence). J lost 0 bases, V lost 7 bases, and 9 bases had no gene match. In nucleotides, the CDR3 is TGTGCCAGTACCATAAGCGGGAGGGGCGGCTCCTACAATGAGCAGTTCTTC. Translated, it gives CASTISGRGGSYNEQFF.

This clone showed up just a few times. The chain has TRBV7-3 and TRBJ1-2; TRBD1 is a possible D gene (6 bases). V shed 5 bases and J shed 2 bases, with 12 bases lying between them. Germline V gene data show CDR1 as SGHTA and CDR2 as FQGTGA. CDR3 length equals 14 residues. This chain's CDR3 is CASSPTTGNYGYTF. CDR3 DNA sequence: TGTGCCAGCAGCCCGACGACAGGAAACTATGGCTACACCTTC.